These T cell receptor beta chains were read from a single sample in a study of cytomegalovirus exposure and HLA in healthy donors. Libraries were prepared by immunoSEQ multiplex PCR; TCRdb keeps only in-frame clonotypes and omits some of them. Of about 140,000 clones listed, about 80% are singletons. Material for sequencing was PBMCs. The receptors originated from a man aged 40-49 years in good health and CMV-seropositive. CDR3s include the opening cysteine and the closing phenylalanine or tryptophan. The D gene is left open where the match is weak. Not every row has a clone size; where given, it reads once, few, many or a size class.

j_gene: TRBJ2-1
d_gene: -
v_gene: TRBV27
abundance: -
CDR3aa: CASSFQVHNEQFF
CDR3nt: TGTGCCAGCAGTTTCCAGGTCCACAATGAGCAGTTCTTC

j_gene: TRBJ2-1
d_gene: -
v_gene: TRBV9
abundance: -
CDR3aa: CASSPSYRDNEQFF
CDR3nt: TGTGCCAGCAGCCCCTCCTACCGGGACAATGAGCAGTTCTTC

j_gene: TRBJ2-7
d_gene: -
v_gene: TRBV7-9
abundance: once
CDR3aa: CASSLLGSYEQYF
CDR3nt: TGTGCCAGCAGCTTACTCGGCTCCTACGAGCAGTACTTC

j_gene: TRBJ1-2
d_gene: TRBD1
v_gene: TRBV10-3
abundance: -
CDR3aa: CAISEGRGQYGYTF
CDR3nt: TGTGCCATCAGTGAGGGCAGGGGGCAATATGGCTACACCTTC

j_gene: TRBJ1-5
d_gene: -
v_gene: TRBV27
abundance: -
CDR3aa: CASSLTGKTYSNQPQHF
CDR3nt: TGTGCCAGCAGTTTAACCGGGAAGACCTATAGCAATCAGCCCCAGCATTTT

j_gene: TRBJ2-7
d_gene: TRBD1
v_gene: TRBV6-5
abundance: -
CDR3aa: CASSYSGTVSYEQYF
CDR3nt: TGTGCCAGCAGTTACTCCGGGACAGTTTCCTACGAGCAGTACTTC

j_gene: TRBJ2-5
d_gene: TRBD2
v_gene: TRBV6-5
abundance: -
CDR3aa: CASSYVGGPLETQYF
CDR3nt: TGTGCCAGCAGTTACGTGGGAGGGCCGTTGGAGACCCAGTACTTC

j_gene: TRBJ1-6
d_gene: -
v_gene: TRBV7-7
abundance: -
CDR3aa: CASSFDSDNSPLHF
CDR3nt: TGTGCCAGCAGCTTTGACAGCGATAATTCACCCCTCCACTTT

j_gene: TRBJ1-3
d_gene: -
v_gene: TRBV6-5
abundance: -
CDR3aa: CASIGVGAGNTIYF
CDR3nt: TGTGCCAGCATAGGGGTAGGGGCTGGAAACACCATATATTTT

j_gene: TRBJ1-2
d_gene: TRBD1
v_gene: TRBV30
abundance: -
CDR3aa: CAWRGQGHYGYTF
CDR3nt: TGTGCCTGGAGGGGACAGGGTCACTATGGCTACACCTTC

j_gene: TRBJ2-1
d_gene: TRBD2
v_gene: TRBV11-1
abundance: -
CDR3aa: CASSTPGLLPNEQFF
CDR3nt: TGTGCCAGCAGCACCCCGGGACTACTCCCCAATGAGCAGTTCTTC

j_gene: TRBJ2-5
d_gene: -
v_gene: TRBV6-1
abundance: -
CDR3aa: CASSGGFGRGRETQYF
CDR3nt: TGTGCCAGCAGTGGGGGGTTCGGCAGGGGACGGGAGACCCAGTACTTC

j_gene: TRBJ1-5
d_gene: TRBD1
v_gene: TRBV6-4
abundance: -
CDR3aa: CASSWDRGRRSNQPQHF
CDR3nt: TGTGCCAGCAGTTGGGACAGGGGGCGTAGGAGCAATCAGCCCCAGCATTTT

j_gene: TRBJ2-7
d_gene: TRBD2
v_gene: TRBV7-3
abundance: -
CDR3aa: CASSLSGGGSYEQYF
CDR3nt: TGTGCCAGCAGCTTATCGGGGGGTGGGTCCTACGAGCAGTACTTC

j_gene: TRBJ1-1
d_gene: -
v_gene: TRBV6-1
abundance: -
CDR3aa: CASLLTAPPAEAFF
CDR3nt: TGTGCCAGCCTATTGACTGCCCCGCCGGCTGAAGCTTTCTTT

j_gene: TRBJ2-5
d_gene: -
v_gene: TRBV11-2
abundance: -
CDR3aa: CASSLTGWGGPGTQYF
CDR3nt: TGTGCCAGCAGCTTAACCGGTTGGGGGGGGCCCGGGACCCAGTACTTC

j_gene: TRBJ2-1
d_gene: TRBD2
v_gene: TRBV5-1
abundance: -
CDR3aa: CASSSSTSGRGYEQFF
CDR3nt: TGCGCCAGCAGCTCATCGACTAGCGGGAGAGGTTATGAGCAGTTCTTC

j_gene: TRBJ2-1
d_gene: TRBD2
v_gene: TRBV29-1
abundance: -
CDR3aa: CSAGTSGSSYNEQFF
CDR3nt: TGCAGCGCCGGGACTAGCGGCAGCTCCTACAATGAGCAGTTCTTC

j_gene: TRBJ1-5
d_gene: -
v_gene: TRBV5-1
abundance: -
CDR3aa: CASSLGVGNQPQHF
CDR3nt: TGCGCCAGCAGCTTGGGTGTAGGCAATCAGCCCCAGCATTTT

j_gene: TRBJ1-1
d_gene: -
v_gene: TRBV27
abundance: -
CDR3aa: CASSDQENTEAFF
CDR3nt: TGTGCCAGCAGTGACCAGGAGAACACTGAAGCTTTCTTT

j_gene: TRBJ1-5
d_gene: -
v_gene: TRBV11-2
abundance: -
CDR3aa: CASSLSPRQFSNQPQHF
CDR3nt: TGTGCCAGCAGCTTAAGCCCCAGGCAGTTTAGCAATCAGCCCCAGCATTTT

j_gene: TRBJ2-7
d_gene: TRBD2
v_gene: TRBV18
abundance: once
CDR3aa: CASSPRASGRADEQYF
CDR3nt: TGTGCCAGCTCACCACGCGCTAGCGGGAGGGCGGATGAGCAGTACTTC

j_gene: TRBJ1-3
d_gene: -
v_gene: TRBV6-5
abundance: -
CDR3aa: CASSQGSSGNTIYF
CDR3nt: TGTGCCAGCAGCCAGGGGAGCTCTGGAAACACCATATATTTT

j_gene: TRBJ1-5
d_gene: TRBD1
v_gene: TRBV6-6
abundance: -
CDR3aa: CASRPGTGGQPQHF
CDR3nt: TGTGCCAGCAGGCCAGGGACAGGGGGTCAGCCCCAGCATTTT

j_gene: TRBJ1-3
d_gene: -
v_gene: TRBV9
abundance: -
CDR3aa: CASSVNSVSGNTIYF
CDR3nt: TGTGCCAGCAGCGTAAACAGTGTCTCTGGAAACACCATATATTTT